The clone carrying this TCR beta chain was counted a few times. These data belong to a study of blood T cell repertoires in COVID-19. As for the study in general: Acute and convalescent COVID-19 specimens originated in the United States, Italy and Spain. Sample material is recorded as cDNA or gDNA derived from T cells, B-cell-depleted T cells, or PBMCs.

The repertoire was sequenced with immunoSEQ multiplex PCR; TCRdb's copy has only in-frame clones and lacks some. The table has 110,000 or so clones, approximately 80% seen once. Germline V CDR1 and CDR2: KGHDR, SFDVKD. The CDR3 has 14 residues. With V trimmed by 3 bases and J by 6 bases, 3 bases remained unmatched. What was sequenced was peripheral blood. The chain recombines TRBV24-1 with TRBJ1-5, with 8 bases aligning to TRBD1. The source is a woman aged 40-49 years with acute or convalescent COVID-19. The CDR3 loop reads CATSDRDRSQPQHF. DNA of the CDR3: TGTGCCACCAGTGATCGGGACAGGAGTCAGCCCCAGCATTTT.